Detailed here is one TCR beta chain. Its antigen is unidentified. This specimen belongs to a study of CXCR3-negative and CXCR3-positive naive CD8 T cells. Whole-study context: Cumulative TRB read yield was roughly 140 million, averaging about 1.5 +/- 0.3 million per library. Overall study results and limits: Comparably high diversity was seen in both naive subsets, and much lower diversity in memory CD8+ cells. More hydrophobic TRB CDR3s were found in CXCR3-positive naive cells than in CXCR3-negative naive cells. Memory cells diverged, while naive CXCR3-positive and CXCR3-negative cells had similar TRBV-TRBJ usage.

Through 5' RACE with UMI labels, the TRB cDNA libraries were prepared. TCRdb reanalyzed the 5' RACE reads, giving one entry per CDR3 protein sequence and no DNA. The sample data list 90,000 to 150,000 distinct CDR3 sequences. More than 250,000 cells per CD8+ T cell subset were flow-sorted in triplicate. Sequenced: naive CXCR3+ CD8+ T cells from blood. As to subset: CD45RO-CCR7+CD27+CD95- naive CD8+ T cells expressing CXCR3 (TNR3+). The origin of this receptor is a human donor in good health. Some clones in this sample may be carry-over from other donors' samples.

Here the CDR3 reads CASSPYGTHSGNTIYF. The chain joins TRBV12-3 or TRBV12-4 to TRBJ1-3; the D call of TRBD1 rests on TCRdb alone, since no DNA is present to check it. This CDR3 has 16 amino acids.